These 28 T cell receptor beta chains were sequenced from one sample in a study of T-cell memory formation after mild COVID-19. TCRdb used MiXCR to reprocess the 5' RACE reads, holding one entry per CDR3 protein. The sample contains some 180,000 distinct CDR3 sequences, 15% to 20% of which appear only once. What was sequenced was PBMCs or a T cell subset sorted from them (not recorded which). These receptors originate from a man aged 18-30 years who had mild COVID-19 (a few samples of this study predate the infection). Cell type and time point are not known.

The chain uses TRBV20-1 and TRBJ2-3; D perhaps matches TRBD2 (5 bases). The V end was cut by 1 base, the J end by 5 bases, with 7 bases between. CDR3 length equals 12 residues. The germline CDR1 and CDR2 sequences are DFQATT and SNEGSKA (reference sequence). The CDR3 DNA follows: TGCAGTGCTAGAGTTGAGGGAGATACGCAGTATTTT. This codes for CSARVEGDTQYF.

This clonotype was picked up a small number of times. V gene TRBV18 combines with J gene TRBJ2-7; the match to TRBD1 covers 10 bases. Per the germline V gene, CDR1 is KGHSH and CDR2 is LQKENI. The ends lost 3 bases at V and 6 bases at J; junction bases unmatched: 5. CDR3 length equals 14 residues. Written as DNA, the CDR3 is TGTGCCAGCTCACCTCGGACAGGGGGGGGCGAGCAGTACGTC. Translating it yields CASSPRTGGGEQYV.

This chain links TRBV7-9 with TRBJ1-1; 7 nucleotides agree with TRBD1. The length of the CDR3 is 14 residues. V was pared by 5 bases and J by 4 bases, with 7 bases of the junction left unmatched. CDR1 and CDR2 from the germline V gene are SEHNR and FQNEAQ (reference sequence). The CDR3 DNA reads TGTGCCAGCAGCGGGACAGCTTTTACCACTGAAGCTTTCTTT. This codes for CASSGTAFTTEAFF. The whole variable domain, remainder taken from reference TRBV7-9 and TRBJ1-1, is DTGVSQNPRHKITKRGQNVTFRCDPISEHNRLYWYRQTLGQGPEFLTYFQNEAQLEKSRLLSDRFSAERPKGSFSTLEIQRTEQGDSAMYLCASSGTAFTTEAFFGQGTRLTVV.

This clonotype was observed a handful of times. The CDR3 region has the DNA TGTGCCAGTTCAGGGTGGAAGAACACTGAAGCTTTCTTT. This gives the protein CASSGWKNTEAFF. The chain has TRBV19 and TRBJ1-1, with D possibly being TRBD1 (5 bases). Germline CDR1 LNHDA, CDR2 SQIVND (reference sequence). V lost 8 bases and J lost 1, with 11 bases in between. The CDR3 runs to 13 residues. The full variable domain, its missing parts supplied by reference TRBV19 and TRBJ1-1, is DGGITQSPKYLFRKEGQNVTLSCEQNLNHDAMYWYRQDPGQGLRLIYYSQIVNDFQKGDIAEGYSVSREKKESFPLTVTSAQKNPTAFYLCASSGWKNTEAFFGQGTRLTVV.

The chain uses TRBV5-1 and TRBJ2-5; 9 bases are shared with TRBD2. V shed 6 bases, J shed 4 bases, and the junction held 4 bases outside the gene matches. There are 13 residues in the CDR3. Germline-derived CDR1 and CDR2 are SGHRS and YFSETQ. CDR3 sequence reads: CASNRGGGETQYF. Here the CDR3 DNA reads TGCGCCAGCAATCGCGGGGGGGGAGAGACCCAGTACTTC.

This clonotype was picked up a small number of times. The V and J genes are TRBV4-3 and TRBJ2-3; TRBD1 agrees at 8 bases. The ends lost 0 bases at V and 2 bases at J; junction bases unmatched: 4. The CDR3 sequence is 16 residues long. Germline assignment: CDR1 LGHNA and CDR2 YSLEER. CDR3: CASSQETGALTDTQYF. CDR3 coding DNA: TGCGCCAGCAGCCAAGAGACAGGGGCCCTCACAGATACGCAGTATTTT.

This clonotype has a count of ten or more. The V and J genes are TRBV20-1 and TRBJ1-5, with D maybe TRBD1 (6 bases). V dropped 3 bases and J dropped 4 bases, with 13 bases sitting between them. This CDR3 has 14 amino acids. The V gene's germline CDR1 is DFQATT and CDR2 SNEGSKA (reference sequence). The CDR3 loop is CSARSGAANQPQHF. CDR3 nucleotides: TGCAGTGCTAGGTCGGGGGCAGCGAATCAGCCCCAGCATTTT.

This chain joins TRBV12-5 and TRBJ2-3, with D tentatively TRBD1 (5 bases). The germline CDR1 and CDR2 sequences are LGHNT and FRNRAP. The V gene lost 1 base and the J gene lost 14 bases, with 13 bases spanning the gap. CDR3 length equals 12 residues. This CDR3 reads CASGLETAPRYF. DNA for the CDR3: TGTGCTAGTGGTTTGGAGACAGCCCCGAGGTATTTT.

The gene calls are TRBV5-1 and TRBJ2-7, with 8 bases that match TRBD2. This CDR3 contains 16 residues. Looked up from germline, CDR1 is SGHRS and CDR2 is YFSETQ. The CDR3 DNA follows: TGCGCCAGCAGCTTGTTAGGCGGGGGGTCCTCCTCCGAGCAGTACGTC. Encoded protein: CASSLLGGGSSSEQYV.

The table lists this clonotype with a few counts. The V gene is TRBV4-1, the J gene TRBJ1-2; D is unresolved. The germline V and J ends were trimmed by 1 base and 12 bases, with 9 bases remaining between them. The CDR3 totals 11 residues. CDR1 is MGHRA and CDR2 is YSYEKL in the germline V gene. In nucleotides, the CDR3 is TGCGCCAGCAGCCAAGGGGCGGGCCACACCTTC. Its translation: CASSQGAGHTF.

The rearrangement joins TRBV12-3 or TRBV12-4 to TRBJ1-1, with D possibly being TRBD1 (6 bases). The germline V and J ends were trimmed by 5 bases and 7 bases, with 17 bases remaining between them. There are 14 residues in the CDR3. The CDR3 DNA reads TGTGCCAGCAGTCGTGACGGGGGGGCGAATGAAGCTTTCTTT. Amino acid sequence: CASSRDGGANEAFF.

This clonotype was picked up a small number of times. V is TRBV7-9 and J is TRBJ1-2; D uncertain. Germline CDR1 and CDR2: SEHNR and FQNEAQ (reference sequence). The CDR3 covers 11 residues. Trimming pared 8 bases from V and 0 bases from J, leaving 4 bases between. The chain's CDR3 is CASRTNYGYTF. DNA of the CDR3: TGTGCCAGCCGGACTAACTATGGCTACACCTTC.

In its sample, this clonotype was seen a few times. Possible read error: a much larger clone is one base away. This rearrangement joins TRBV7-2 to TRBJ2-3; no reliable D call. Germline values: CDR1 SGHTA, CDR2 FQGNSA. This CDR3 is built from 12 residues. The V end was cut by 6 bases, the J end by 4 bases, with 8 bases between. CDR3 protein: CASRAQSDTQYF. DNA of the CDR3: TGTGCCAGCAGGGCGCAATCAGATACGCAGTATTTT. Variable domain in full (rest from reference TRBV7-2 and TRBJ2-3): GAGVSQSPSNKVTEKGKDVELRCDPISGHTALYWYRQSLGQGLEFLIYFQGNSAPDKSGLPSDRFSAERTGGSVSTLTIQRTQQEDSAVYLCASRAQSDTQYFGPGTRLTVL.

This chain connects TRBV27 to TRBJ1-6, with unresolved D. Per the germline V gene, CDR1 is MNHEY and CDR2 is SMNVEV (reference sequence). V was clipped by 4 bases and J by 3 bases, with 10 bases between them. This CDR3 has 15 residues. The CDR3 here is CASSSRQLYNSPLHF. CDR3 nucleotide sequence: TGTGCCAGCAGTTCTAGACAACTCTATAATTCACCCCTCCACTTT.

In its sample, this clonotype was seen a few times. The gene calls are TRBV4-3 and TRBJ1-2; possible D gene TRBD1, 6 bases. V was pared by 2 bases and J by 6 bases, with 13 bases between. The length of the CDR3 is 14 residues. The germline gives CDR1 LGHNA, CDR2 YSLEER. CDR3 DNA: TGCGCCAGCAGCCAAAAAACAGGGCTGGATGGCTACACCTTC. Translated: CASSQKTGLDGYTF.

This clonotype has a count of ten or more. The chain employs TRBV20-1 and TRBJ2-5, with TRBD2 matching over 8 bases. V dropped 5 bases and J dropped 5; count of bases not matched to a gene: 4. The germline CDR1 and CDR2 sequences are DFQATT and SNEGSKA (reference sequence). The CDR3 has 12 residues. CDR3 in amino acids: CSARLAYETQYF. The CDR3 region has the DNA TGCAGTGCTCGACTAGCGTATGAGACCCAGTACTTC.

This clonotype showed up many times. The chain recombines TRBV5-1 with TRBJ1-2; TRBD1 agrees at 9 bases. The CDR3 is 15 residues long. J lost 5 bases, V lost 4 bases, and 9 bases had no gene match. The germline V gene has CDR1 SGHRS and CDR2 YFSETQ. CDR3 residues: CASSPGQGVTYGYTF. Here the CDR3 DNA reads TGCGCCAGCAGCCCGGGACAGGGAGTGACGTATGGCTACACCTTC.

This chain connects TRBV7-9 to TRBJ2-7, with 9 nucleotides matching TRBD2. Trimming removed 5 bases from V and 0 bases from J; junction bases left unmatched: 5. This CDR3 contains 15 residues. Germline CDR1 SEHNR, CDR2 FQNEAQ (reference sequence). Here the CDR3 DNA reads TGTGCCAGCAGCGTGGGGCGGGGGGGCTCCTACGAGCAGTACTTC. As protein: CASSVGRGGSYEQYF.

This clonotype was detected a few times. This rearrangement joins TRBV7-3 to TRBJ1-6; the match to TRBD1 covers 7 bases. The V gene's germline CDR1 is SGHTA and CDR2 FQGTGA. V trimming: 5 bases; J trimming: 7 bases; junction bases outside the gene matches: 8. This CDR3 region has 15 residues. CDR3 sequence (DNA): TGTGCCAGCAGCCCCTTTGGAGGGGGCAATTCACCCCTCCACTTT. This translates into CASSPFGGGNSPLHF.

V usage is TRBV11-2 and J usage is TRBJ1-6, with a weak D call TRBD1 (6 bases). Trimming took off 5 bases at V and 10 bases at J, with 18 bases between the two ends. The CDR3 is 15 amino acids. Germline assignment: CDR1 SGHAT and CDR2 FQNNGV. This CDR3 reads CASSTLGGVWSPLHF. As DNA, the CDR3 is TGTGCCAGCAGCACCCTAGGGGGGGTATGGTCACCCCTCCACTTT.

The CDR3 sequence: CASSLGPTVYNEQFF. The CDR3 DNA reads as TGTGCCAGCAGCTTAGGGCCTACAGTATACAATGAGCAGTTCTTC. This chain uses TRBV11-2 with TRBJ2-1; D gene uncertain. Trimming cost V 1 base and J 4 bases, with 11 bases left between them. The V gene's germline CDR1 is SGHAT and CDR2 FQNNGV. CDR3 length equals 15 residues.

This clonotype was seen only a few times. CDR3 amino acids: CASSWDKRDGYTF. DNA of the CDR3: TGTGCCAGCAGTTGGGACAAGAGGGATGGCTACACCTTC. The chain employs TRBV12-3 or TRBV12-4 and TRBJ1-2; maybe TRBD1 (6 bases). CDR3 size: 13 residues. V lost 4 bases and J 6 bases, leaving 12 bases between the germline ends.

This clonotype was recorded a few times. The rearrangement uses TRBV5-6 and TRBJ1-5, with TRBD1 identical over 7 bases. The germline CDR1 and CDR2 sequences are SGHDT and YYEEEE. CDR3 length equals 16 residues. V dropped 4 bases and J dropped 4; count of bases not matched to a gene: 11. The CDR3 DNA reads as TGTGCCAGCAGCATTCGACAGGGACGGAATAATCAGCCCCAGCATTTT. This encodes CASSIRQGRNNQPQHF.

This clonotype was seen only a few times. This rearrangement joins TRBV11-3 to TRBJ2-1; 7 bases fit TRBD2. J was trimmed by 7 bases and V by 5 bases; bases with no gene match: 8. Germline loops: CDR1 SGHNT, CDR2 YENEEA. This CDR3 has 14 residues. The CDR3 region is CASSPLRGGNEQFF. CDR3 nucleotides: TGTGCCAGCAGCCCACTCCGGGGAGGGAATGAGCAGTTCTTC.

This clonotype was recorded a few times. V and J are TRBV9 and TRBJ2-3; D gene unclear. The germline V gene has CDR1 SGDLS and CDR2 YYNGEE. This CDR3 is built from 15 residues. With 0 bases removed from V and 7 bases from J, the gap between germline ends came to 15 bases. The CDR3 region is CASSVAPVRLHTQYF. The CDR3, as DNA: TGTGCCAGCAGCGTAGCCCCCGTCCGTCTCCATACGCAGTATTTT.

A few counts support this clonotype. This rearrangement joins TRBV7-9 to TRBJ1-1; D remains unclear. Germline CDR1 reads SEHNR; CDR2 reads FQNEAQ (reference sequence). With 5 bases removed from V and 4 bases from J, the gap between germline ends came to 8 bases. The CDR3 is made up of 12 amino acids. CDR3 region: CASSTSSTEAFF. As DNA, the CDR3 is TGTGCCAGCAGCACCTCTAGCACTGAAGCTTTCTTT.

The rearrangement uses TRBV28 and TRBJ2-7, with a weak D call TRBD2 (6 bases). V lost 7 bases and J 2 bases, leaving 15 bases between the germline ends. CDR3 length: 14 residues. Germline V lookup: CDR1 MDHEN, CDR2 SYDVKM. The CDR3 region has the DNA TGTGCCAGCACGACGGGCGGGAAGACCTACGAGCAGTACTTC. As protein: CASTTGGKTYEQYF.

This clonotype was observed a few times. The chain links TRBV12-3 or TRBV12-4 to TRBJ2-3, with D perhaps TRBD1 (5 bases). Trimming shortened V by 10 bases and J by 0 bases, and 17 bases separated the two germline ends. The CDR3 spans 15 residues. The chain's CDR3 is CAITQDFSSTDTQYF. The CDR3 coding sequence is TGTGCCATAACACAGGATTTCTCTAGCACAGATACGCAGTATTTT.